The 29 T cell receptor beta chains given below trace back to one sample, sequenced in a study of shared clonotypes between healthy human individuals. TCRdb keeps only in-frame clones here, not all; method: immunoSEQ multiplex PCR. The repertoire holds 2 million or so clones, with around 95% as singletons. The source material was naive CD4+ T cells sorted from blood. Described subset: CD45RA+ positively selected. Receptors were obtained from a young man in good health.

To note about this clone: Different DNA sequences within this sample yield the same CDR3. The chain has TRBV6-5 and TRBJ2-3; 7 bases map to TRBD2. J gave up 2 bases and V 2 bases, and 4 bases lay outside the gene matches. Per germline, CDR1 MNHEY and CDR2 SVGAGI. The CDR3 totals 15 residues. CDR3: CASSYGGGSTDTQYF. The CDR3 DNA reads as TGTGCCAGCAGTTACGGCGGGGGTTCCACAGATACGCAGTATTTT.

The CDR3 loop reads CASSQVDRGSDTQYF. The DNA of the CDR3 is TGCGCCAGCAGCCAAGTGGACCGGGGTTCAGATACGCAGTATTTT. This chain joins TRBV4-3 and TRBJ2-3; possible D gene TRBD2, 5 bases. V was clipped by 1 base and J by 4 bases, with 12 bases between them. CDR3 length: 15 amino acids. The germline V gene encodes CDR1 LGHNA and CDR2 YSLEER.

This rearrangement joins TRBV6-1 to TRBJ2-5, with TRBD1 identical over 7 bases. CDR3 length equals 14 residues. Germline CDR1 MNHNS, CDR2 SASEGT. V shed 4 bases, J shed 5 bases, and the junction held 7 bases outside the gene matches. The CDR3 reads CASSATGSVETQYF. The DNA of the CDR3 is TGTGCCAGCAGTGCGACAGGGTCGGTCGAGACCCAGTACTTC.

As to this clone: Other DNA sequences in this specimen translate into the identical CDR3. CDR3 DNA: TGTGCCAGCTCACCGGACAGGGTGGCCTACGAGCAGTACTTC. Its translation is CASSPDRVAYEQYF. The chain couples TRBV18 to TRBJ2-7, with 8 bases identical to TRBD1. Trimming took 3 bases from V and 2 from J; bases not matched to a gene: 3. The CDR3 covers 14 residues. From germline, CDR1 is KGHSH and CDR2 LQKENI.

A note on this clone: Other DNA sequences in this sample translate to the same CDR3. The rearrangement uses TRBV5-1 and TRBJ2-7; a possible D gene is TRBD1 (7 bases). Germline CDR1 reads SGHRS; CDR2 reads YFSETQ. CDR3 length: 14 amino acids. V was shortened by 4 bases and J by 1 base, with 12 bases between the two germline ends. CDR3 sequence: CASSLAGGSYEQYF. DNA for the CDR3: TGCGCCAGCAGCCTCGCAGGGGGGTCCTACGAGCAGTACTTC.

This chain links TRBV2 with TRBJ2-2, with D possibly called TRBD1 or TRBD2 (6 bases each). V was trimmed by 4 bases and J by 5 bases, leaving 14 bases between them. Germline lookup yields CDR1 SNHLY and CDR2 FYNNEI. The CDR3 sequence is 15 residues long. In DNA form, the CDR3 reads TGTGCCAGCAGTGCCCCCCGGGGGCGTACCGGGGAGCTGTTTTTT. Encoded protein: CASSAPRGRTGELFF.

The V and J genes are TRBV19 and TRBJ1-5; TRBD1 might be the D (5 bases). The germline V gene encodes CDR1 LNHDA and CDR2 SQIVND (reference sequence). The CDR3 loop spans 17 amino acids. The germline V and J ends were trimmed by 6 bases and 1 base, with 19 bases remaining between them. CDR3 nucleotides: TGTGCCAGTAGCGGCTACCCCCGGGACCGAAGCAATCAGCCCCAGCATTTT. Residues: CASSGYPRDRSNQPQHF. The full variable domain, with the rest looked up from reference TRBV19 and TRBJ1-5, is DGGITQSPKYLFRKEGQNVTLSCEQNLNHDAMYWYRQDPGQGLRLIYYSQIVNDFQKGDIAEGYSVSREKKESFPLTVTSAQKNPTAFYLCASSGYPRDRSNQPQHFGDGTRLSIL.

V and J are TRBV10-3 and TRBJ2-1; D perhaps matches TRBD1 (7 bases). CDR1 ENHRY and CDR2 SYGVKD come from the germline V gene. This CDR3 has 14 residues. V was pared by 0 bases and J by 7 bases, with 10 bases between. The CDR3 protein is CAISESAGGNEQFF. CDR3 in DNA: TGTGCCATCAGTGAGTCGGCAGGGGGGAATGAGCAGTTCTTC.

The V call is TRBV18, the J call TRBJ1-2, with D uncertain. Trimming shortened V by 3 bases and J by 3 bases, and 8 bases separated the two germline ends. Germline V gives CDR1 KGHSH, CDR2 LQKENI. The CDR3 spans 13 residues. CDR3 nucleotides: TGTGCCAGCTCACCCGAACTTGACTATGGCTACACCTTC. Translating gives CASSPELDYGYTF.

A remark on this clone: The sample contains more than one DNA sequence encoding this CDR3. This chain joins TRBV6-5 and TRBJ1-1, with D uncertain. V lost 0 bases and J lost 5, with 7 bases in between. Germline CDR1 MNHEY, CDR2 SVGAGI. The CDR3 runs 13 residues. CDR3 sequence: CASSYSVGTEAFF. DNA for the CDR3: TGTGCCAGCAGTTACTCGGTAGGGACTGAAGCTTTCTTT.

The J gene is TRBJ2-7, the V gene TRBV10-1, with D perhaps given as TRBD1 or TRBD2 (5 bases each). This CDR3 contains 12 residues. Per the germline V gene, CDR1 is WNHNN and CDR2 is SYGVQD (reference sequence). Trimming removed 6 bases at V and 9 bases at J, with 15 bases between. The DNA for the CDR3 is TGCGCCAGCAGCAAGCCACGGGACGGGCAGTACTTC. Translated, it gives CASSKPRDGQYF.

The chain has TRBV4-1 and TRBJ2-1, with D possibly TRBD2 on 5 matching bases. This CDR3 region has 16 residues. The germline CDR1 and CDR2 sequences are MGHRA and YSYEKL. V lost 0 bases and J 2 bases, leaving 11 bases between the germline ends. The CDR3 DNA reads TGCGCCAGCAGCCAAGATCCCAGCGGAGCCTACAATGAGCAGTTCTTC. Protein: CASSQDPSGAYNEQFF.

The chain carries TRBV5-1 and TRBJ1-4, with a tentative D call TRBD1 (6 bases). Germline loops: CDR1 SGHRS, CDR2 YFSETQ. This CDR3 spans 16 amino acids. The V and J ends lost 2 bases and 4 bases respectively, with 15 bases between them. The CDR3 loop reads CASSLNPQGNNEKLFF. CDR3 DNA: TGCGCCAGCAGCTTAAATCCACAGGGTAATAATGAAAAACTGTTTTTT.

With respect to this clone: Additional DNA sequences in this sample encode the identical CDR3. V usage is TRBV5-1 and J usage is TRBJ1-5; TRBD1 is a possible D gene (6 bases). Trimming shortened V by 2 bases and J by 4 bases, and 7 bases separated the two germline ends. Germline CDR1 and CDR2: SGHRS and YFSETQ. The CDR3 has 13 residues. The chain's CDR3 is CASSFTGNQPQHF. The CDR3 DNA is TGCGCCAGCAGCTTCACAGGGAATCAGCCCCAGCATTTT.

This chain uses TRBV5-1 with TRBJ1-1, with D unclear. The ends were cut back, 6 bases at V and 1 base at J, with 16 bases in the middle. This CDR3 has 15 amino acids. CDR1 is SGHRS and CDR2 is YFSETQ in the germline V gene. The CDR3 DNA sequence: TGCGCCAGCACGTTCATAGCCGGGGAGAACACTGAAGCTTTCTTT. Translating gives CASTFIAGENTEAFF.

The gene calls are TRBV29-1 and TRBJ1-2; TRBD1 aligns across 7 bases. The CDR3 contains 15 residues. Germline V gene sequence: CDR1 SQVTM, CDR2 ANQGSEA. V trimming: 1 base; J trimming: 4 bases; junction bases outside the gene matches: 9. The CDR3 reads CSVEGGLQGSYGYTF. CDR3 coding DNA: TGCAGCGTTGAAGGGGGACTACAGGGGAGCTATGGCTACACCTTC.

This sequence joins TRBV13 and TRBJ2-3, with 9 bases matching TRBD2. V dropped 6 bases and J dropped 2; count of bases not matched to a gene: 12. This CDR3 has 17 amino acids. Germline CDR1 is PRHDT and CDR2 is FYEKMQ (reference sequence). The CDR3 region is CASSSTRSGSYTDTQYF. For the CDR3, the DNA is TGTGCCAGCAGTTCGACTCGTAGCGGGAGCTACACAGATACGCAGTATTTT. The whole variable domain, filled in from reference TRBV13 and TRBJ2-3, reads AAGVIQSPRHLIKEKRETATLKCYPIPRHDTVYWYQQGPGQDPQFLISFYEKMQSDKGSIPDRFSAQQFSDYHSELNMSSLELGDSALYFCASSSTRSGSYTDTQYFGPGTRLTVL.

The CDR3 nucleotides are TGTGCCAGTAGGTCGATGGGAGGCTTTAAAGAGACCCAGTACTTC. It is translated as CASRSMGGFKETQYF. The chain combines TRBV5-4 with TRBJ2-5, with D possibly matching TRBD2 (6 bases). Germline V gene data show CDR1 as SGHNT and CDR2 as YYREEE (reference sequence). This CDR3 has 15 residues. The V and J ends lost 8 bases and 3 bases respectively, with 20 bases between them.

This sequence joins TRBV5-8 and TRBJ2-7; 11 bases map to TRBD2. The J segment lost 5 bases and the V segment lost 4 bases, leaving 11 bases of the junction unmatched. Looked up from germline, CDR1 is SGHTS and CDR2 is YDEGEE. The CDR3 is 16 amino acids. As DNA, the CDR3 is TGTGCCAGCAGCCTGGAAGGTAGCGGGAGGGCCAACGAGCAGTACTTC. This sequence encodes CASSLEGSGRANEQYF.

The chain couples TRBV25-1 to TRBJ1-6; D gene uncertain. This CDR3 region has 13 residues. Trimming removed 4 bases from V and 5 bases from J, with 6 bases in between. Germline V CDR1 and CDR2: MGHDK, SYGVNS. In nucleotides, the CDR3 is TGTGCCAGCAGTGGACGGAATAATTCACCCCTCCACTTT. It specifies CASSGRNNSPLHF.

The chain combines TRBV6-5 with TRBJ1-2; 9 bases agree with TRBD1. The CDR3 length is 15 residues. Germline trimming cut 7 bases from V and 2 bases from J; bases unmatched to any gene: 8. The germline V gene has CDR1 MNHEY and CDR2 SVGAGI. DNA of the CDR3: TGTGCCAGCACTAAAGGGACAGGGACAAACTATGGCTACACCTTC. Its protein is CASTKGTGTNYGYTF.

V is TRBV7-2 and J is TRBJ1-3, with a weak D call TRBD1 (6 bases). Trimming took 4 bases from V and 2 from J, leaving 12 bases between them. Germline V CDR1 and CDR2: SGHTA, FQGNSA. CDR3 length: 15 amino acids. CDR3 DNA: TGTGCCAGCAGCTCCAGGAGGGGGACTGGAAACACCATATATTTT. This encodes CASSSRRGTGNTIYF.

The chain carries TRBV28 and TRBJ2-3, with D possibly being TRBD1 or TRBD2 (5 bases each). V lost 3 bases, J lost 1 base, and 14 bases lay in between. Germline V gives CDR1 MDHEN, CDR2 SYDVKM. The CDR3 runs 16 residues. CDR3 sequence reads: CASSFPARGGTDTQYF. Written as DNA, the CDR3 is TGTGCCAGCAGTTTCCCCGCCCGGGGCGGCACAGATACGCAGTATTTT.

The chain combines TRBV19 with TRBJ1-5; 10 bases agree with TRBD1. The germline gives CDR1 LNHDA, CDR2 SQIVND (reference sequence). V was clipped by 9 bases and J by 2 bases; unmatched bases: 7. The CDR3 covers 15 residues. The CDR3, as DNA: TGTGCCAGCGCTCCCGGACAGGGGGGCAATCAGCCCCAGCATTTT. Amino acid sequence: CASAPGQGGNQPQHF.

This clone was seen once. Distinct nucleotide sequences in the sample also encode this CDR3. This CDR3 is CASRAGTGSYEQYF. The DNA for the CDR3 is TGTGCCAGCAGGGCCGGGACAGGGTCGTACGAGCAGTACTTC. The chain recombines TRBV6-5 with TRBJ2-7; 9 bases map to TRBD1. In germline, CDR1 is MNHEY, CDR2 SVGAGI. The CDR3 extends over 14 amino acids. The V segment lost 6 bases and the J segment 4 bases; nucleotides outside the gene matches: 7.

As for this clone: The same CDR3 also results from other DNA sequences found in this sample. The J gene is TRBJ2-7, the V gene TRBV6-5; D is ambiguous. From germline, CDR1 is MNHEY and CDR2 SVGAGI. Trimming left V 6 bases short and J 7 bases short, with 13 bases between. The CDR3 has 12 residues. CDR3 bases: TGTGCCAGCAGCCCGGGCCCGCCAGAGCAGTACTTC. The encoded protein is CASSPGPPEQYF.

The chain uses TRBV30 and TRBJ2-3; 12 nucleotides agree with TRBD2. Germline loops: CDR1 GTSNPN, CDR2 SVGIG (reference sequence). This CDR3 is 17 amino acids long. After removal of 0 bases from V and 4 bases from J, the junction contained 8 bases not matched to a gene. CDR3 amino acids: CAWSVLRTSGIADTQYF. The CDR3 DNA reads TGTGCCTGGAGTGTACTCAGGACTAGCGGGATAGCAGATACGCAGTATTTT.

This clone was recorded once. The V call is TRBV11-2, the J call TRBJ2-5, with no clear D. The germline V gene encodes CDR1 SGHAT and CDR2 FQNNGV. Trimming left V 3 bases short and J 5 bases short, with 13 bases between. The CDR3 is made up of 14 amino acids. The CDR3 DNA reads as TGTGCCAGCAGCTTTTCTCGGGTTGGGGAGACCCAGTACTTC. Translation: CASSFSRVGETQYF.

The chain couples TRBV18 to TRBJ2-7, with D perhaps TRBD1 (5 bases). The V and J ends lost 3 bases and 0 bases respectively, with 15 bases between them. This CDR3 is 16 amino acids long. The V gene's germline CDR1 is KGHSH and CDR2 LQKENI. DNA for the CDR3: TGTGCCAGCTCACCTGGCGTACAGGCTGCCTCCTACGAGCAGTACTTC. Protein: CASSPGVQAASYEQYF.